Sequencing of this T cell receptor (beta chain) was carried out in a study of T cell changes during pregnancy in multiple sclerosis. This clone has just a few counts. Trimming removed 0 bases from V and 0 bases from J, with 6 bases in between. The CDR3 extends over 15 amino acids. Germline CDR1 SGHRS, CDR2 YFSETQ. The data were produced by immunoSEQ multiplex PCR, yet TCRdb's version contains in-frame clones alone and is incomplete. The repertoire includes under 20,000 clones, nearly 90% of them detected once, and about 8% sits in the top ten. The sample in question was CD8+ T cells from peripheral blood mononuclear cells, obtained in the second trimester of pregnancy. This TCR derives from a female donor in good health, enrolled as a control in a pregnancy study. The rearrangement uses TRBV5-1 and TRBJ2-2, with D uncertain. CDR3 sequence: CASSLESSNTGELFF. The CDR3 coding sequence is TGCGCCAGCAGCTTGGAGAGCTCGAACACCGGGGAGCTGTTTTTT.